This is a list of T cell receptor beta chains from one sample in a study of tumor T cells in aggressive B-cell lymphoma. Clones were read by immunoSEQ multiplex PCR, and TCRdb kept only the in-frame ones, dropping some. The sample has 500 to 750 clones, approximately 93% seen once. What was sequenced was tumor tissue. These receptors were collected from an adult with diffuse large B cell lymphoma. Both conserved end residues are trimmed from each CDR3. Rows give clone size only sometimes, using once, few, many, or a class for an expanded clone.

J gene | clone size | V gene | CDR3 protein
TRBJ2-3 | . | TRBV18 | ASSPRTGGPDTQY
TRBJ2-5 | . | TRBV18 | ASLQRHKETQY
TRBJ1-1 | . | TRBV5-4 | ASSGTRDRGAEAF
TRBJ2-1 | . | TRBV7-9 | ASSSGLDPYNEQF
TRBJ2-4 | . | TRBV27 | ASSFSQASKNIQY
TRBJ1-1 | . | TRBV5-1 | ASSPTGVDTEAF
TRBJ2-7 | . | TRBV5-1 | ASSSSYEQY
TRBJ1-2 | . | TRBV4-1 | ASSQAKAIGGAEGYT
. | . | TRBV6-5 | AAPGTYYEQY
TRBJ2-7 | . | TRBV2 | ASRERTELHEQY
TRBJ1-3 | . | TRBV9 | ASSANIGNTIY
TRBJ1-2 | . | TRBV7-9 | ASSPPIMAGHGYT
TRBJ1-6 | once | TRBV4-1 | ASSQIGTGYSPLH
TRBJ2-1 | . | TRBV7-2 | ASSLSQGATYNEQF
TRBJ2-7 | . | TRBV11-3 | AGKGGGWEQY
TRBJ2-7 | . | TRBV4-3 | ASSQEEGYPYEQY